This is a list of T cell receptor beta chains from one sample in a study of blood T cell repertoires in COVID-19. The method was immunoSEQ multiplex PCR; TCRdb's version includes in-frame clones alone and lacks a portion of them. The sample carries some 100,000 clones, approximately 89% recorded once. Source material: peripheral blood. These receptors originate from a woman of 80 years or more with active COVID-19. CDR3s include the opening cysteine and the closing phenylalanine or tryptophan. A D gene is named only where the DNA matches it firmly. Rows give clone size only sometimes, using once, few, many, or a class for an expanded clone.

cdr3_aa,cdr3_nt,v_call,cdr3_length,d_call,clone_size,j_call
CASSLAGTGPNEQYF,TGTGCCAGCAGCTTGGCGGGCACAGGGCCCAACGAGCAGTACTTC,TRBV5-6,15,NA,NA,TRBJ2-7
CSVGRTDTYEQYF,TGCAGCGTTGGTCGGACAGACACCTACGAGCAGTACTTC,TRBV29-1,13,NA,NA,TRBJ2-7
CASSQGSGYTGELFF,TGCGCCAGCAGCCAAGGGTCCGGTTACACCGGGGAGCTGTTTTTT,TRBV4-3,15,NA,few,TRBJ2-2
CASSSQGARETQYF,TGTGCCAGCAGCTCCCAGGGGGCGCGGGAGACCCAGTACTTC,TRBV5-4,14,TRBD1,NA,TRBJ2-5
CSVGQGSYEQYF,TGCAGCGTTGGACAGGGGTCGTACGAGCAGTACTTC,TRBV29-1,12,TRBD1,NA,TRBJ2-7
CASSYYATGGAQYF,TGTGCCAGCAGTTATTACGCAACTGGGGGGGCCCAGTACTTC,TRBV6-6,14,TRBD2,NA,TRBJ2-5
CASSLTQAAGNTIYF,TGTGCCAGCAGCTTAACACAGGCAGCAGGAAACACCATATATTTT,TRBV7-9,15,NA,NA,TRBJ1-3
CASTTTSGRPAGELFF,TGTGCCAGCACCACAACTAGCGGGAGGCCGGCCGGGGAGCTGTTTTTT,TRBV7-8,16,TRBD2,NA,TRBJ2-2
CASSNAGDHYNEQFF,TGTGCCAGCAGCAACGCAGGGGATCACTACAATGAGCAGTTCTTC,TRBV25-1,15,NA,NA,TRBJ2-1
CASSLGGSGKGNEQFF,TGTGCCAGCAGCTTGGGAGGTAGCGGGAAAGGAAATGAGCAGTTCTTC,TRBV5-4,16,TRBD2,NA,TRBJ2-1
CAWSRRELRETQYF,TGTGCCTGGAGTAGGCGGGAGCTGAGAGAGACCCAGTACTTC,TRBV30,14,TRBD2,NA,TRBJ2-5
CASSYLRRHNTEAFF,TGCGCCAGCAGTTATCTACGCAGGCATAACACTGAAGCTTTCTTT,TRBV23-1,15,NA,NA,TRBJ1-1
CASSLVAGPQGQYF,TGTGCCAGCAGTTTAGTGGCAGGCCCCCAAGGGCAGTACTTC,TRBV28,14,NA,NA,TRBJ2-7
CASSQEKLQNEQFF,TGTGCCAGCAGCCAAGAGAAACTCCAAAATGAGCAGTTCTTC,TRBV4-2,14,NA,NA,TRBJ2-1
CATSSSGLHQPQHF,TGTGCCACCAGCAGTTCAGGGCTTCATCAGCCCCAGCATTTT,TRBV15,14,NA,once,TRBJ1-5
CASSRRDRGLTETQYF,TGTGCCAGCAGCAGGAGGGACAGGGGACTTACAGAGACCCAGTACTTC,TRBV5-4,16,TRBD1,NA,TRBJ2-5
CASRRQGGSYEQYF,TGTGCCAGCAGGAGACAGGGGGGCTCCTACGAGCAGTACTTC,TRBV6-5,14,TRBD1,NA,TRBJ2-7
CASSHKTTGANYGYTF,TGTGCCAGCAGCCATAAAACGACAGGGGCTAACTATGGCTACACCTTC,TRBV3-1/TRBV3-2,16,TRBD1,NA,TRBJ1-2
CASSIAPQGAKDTQYF,TGTGCCAGTAGTATAGCCCCCCAGGGGGCAAAAGATACGCAGTATTTT,TRBV19,16,TRBD1,NA,TRBJ2-3